Following are 24 T cell receptor beta chains from one sample sequenced in a study of T cell responses to AZD1222 COVID-19 vaccine. Data came from immunoSEQ multiplex PCR; TCRdb stores just in-frame clones and leaves some out. The profile shows over 70,000 clones, about three quarters of them singletons. The sequenced sample was peripheral blood, obtained 28 days after the second dose of the MenACWY control vaccine. The receptors originated from an adult who received the MenACWY meningococcal vaccine as a control.

V and J are TRBV12-3 or TRBV12-4 and TRBJ2-7; D is perhaps TRBD2 (7 bases). The V and J ends lost 9 bases and 7 bases respectively, with 19 bases between them. The CDR3 is 13 amino acids. The CDR3 nucleotides are TGTGCCAGTACCGCGGGGGCTTACGGGGAGCAGTACTTC. Translating it yields CASTAGAYGEQYF.

Only one count was recorded for this clone. The V call is TRBV5-1, the J call TRBJ1-6, with unresolved D. There are 17 residues in the CDR3. From germline, CDR1 is SGHRS and CDR2 YFSETQ. Trimming pared 0 bases from V and 6 bases from J, leaving 16 bases between. The CDR3 sequence is CASSLGGDLGVNSPLHF. The CDR3 DNA reads as TGCGCCAGCAGCTTGGGCGGAGACCTTGGGGTTAATTCACCCCTCCACTTT.

The J gene is TRBJ2-3, the V gene TRBV7-9; TRBD2 aligns across 8 bases. The germline CDR1 and CDR2 sequences are SEHNR and FQNEAQ (reference sequence). With 11 bases clipped from V and 0 bases from J, the junction kept 7 bases outside the gene matches. CDR3 size: 14 residues. The CDR3 DNA follows: TGTGCCTCCTCCCGGGGGGGGAGCACAGATACGCAGTATTTT. Translated, it gives CASSRGGSTDTQYF.

This clone was seen just once. The J gene is TRBJ2-5, the V gene TRBV5-1; D call uncertain. V was pared by 0 bases and J by 1 base, with 7 bases between. The V gene's germline CDR1 is SGHRS and CDR2 YFSETQ. The CDR3 runs to 14 residues. The chain's CDR3 is CASSLVLSQETQYF. CDR3 DNA: TGCGCCAGCAGCTTGGTCCTTTCCCAAGAGACCCAGTACTTC.

This clone was picked up a small number of times. The rearrangement uses TRBV29-1 and TRBJ1-4; no reliable D call. Trimming shortened V by 4 bases and J by 4 bases, and 10 bases separated the two germline ends. Germline CDR1 and CDR2: SQVTM and ANQGSEA. There are 13 residues in the CDR3. CDR3 sequence reads: CSVAGGFNEKLFF. CDR3 bases: TGCAGCGTTGCAGGTGGCTTTAATGAAAAACTGTTTTTT.

The chain couples TRBV30 to TRBJ1-1; D remains ambiguous. With 5 bases removed from V and 0 bases from J, the gap between germline ends came to 4 bases. The CDR3 contains 11 residues. The germline V gene has CDR1 GTSNPN and CDR2 SVGIG (reference sequence). CDR3 in DNA: TGTGCCTGGGGAGTGAACACTGAAGCTTTCTTT. Its protein product is CAWGVNTEAFF. Complete variable domain (other parts from reference TRBV30 and TRBJ1-1): SQTIHQWPATLVQPVGSPLSLECTVEGTSNPNLYWYRQAAGRGLQLLFYSVGIGQISSEVPQNLSASRPQDRQFILSSKKLLLSDSGFYLCAWGVNTEAFFGQGTRLTVV.

The chain has TRBV11-2 and TRBJ1-3; the D gene is possibly TRBD1 (5 bases). Germline V gene lookup returns CDR1 SGHAT and CDR2 FQNNGV. The CDR3 runs to 14 residues. The V gene lost 2 bases and the J gene lost 4 bases, with 9 bases spanning the gap. CDR3 amino acids: CASSLTGTGNTIYF. CDR3 sequence (DNA): TGTGCCAGCAGCTTAACCGGGACCGGAAACACCATATATTTT.

This clone has a single count. CDR3: CATLGQSYGYTF. The CDR3 DNA reads TGTGCCACTCTGGGGCAGTCCTATGGCTACACCTTC. The V and J genes are TRBV28 and TRBJ1-2; possibly TRBD1 for D (5 bases). The germline CDR1 and CDR2 sequences are MDHEN and SYDVKM. The CDR3 runs to 12 residues. Trimming shortened V by 10 bases and J by 4 bases, and 13 bases separated the two germline ends.

As DNA, the CDR3 is TGTGCCAGCCGGAGAACAGGGGGCTACGAGCAGTACTTC. It specifies CASRRTGGYEQYF. V is TRBV2 and J is TRBJ2-7, with 8 bases lining up with TRBD1. The germline gives CDR1 SNHLY, CDR2 FYNNEI. The CDR3 has 13 residues. The J segment lost 3 bases and the V segment lost 8 bases, leaving 6 bases of the junction unmatched.

The DNA of the CDR3 is TGTGCCAGCAGTGAAGCGGTTAATTATAAACTGTTTTTT. Its protein is CASSEAVNYKLFF. This rearrangement joins TRBV6-1 to TRBJ1-4; D gene uncertain. The CDR3 loop spans 13 amino acids. Germline values: CDR1 MNHNS, CDR2 SASEGT. Trimming removed 0 bases from V and 11 bases from J, with 10 bases in between.

CDR3 region: CSAQAGRAFF. DNA of the CDR3: TGCAGTGCCCAGGCCGGGCGAGCTTTCTTT. V usage is TRBV20-1 and J usage is TRBJ1-1; the D is unclear. The germline V and J ends were trimmed by 6 bases and 10 bases, with 12 bases remaining between them. The CDR3 runs 10 residues. Germline-derived CDR1 and CDR2 are DFQATT and SNEGSKA (reference sequence).

The chain has TRBV3-1 (or the pseudogene TRBV3-2) and TRBJ1-1; no definite D call. V was pared by 0 bases and J by 6 bases, with 5 bases between. The CDR3 loop spans 12 amino acids. The germline gives CDR1 LGHDT, CDR2 YNNKEL (reference sequence). CDR3 amino acids: CASSQDVSEAFF. Here the CDR3 DNA reads TGTGCCAGCAGCCAAGACGTTTCTGAAGCTTTCTTT.

The chain has TRBV5-1 and TRBJ1-2; possibly TRBD1 for D (6 bases). V lost 4 bases and J lost 2, with 12 bases in between. CDR1 and CDR2 from the germline V gene are SGHRS and YFSETQ. The CDR3 sequence is 14 residues long. The CDR3: CASSRTANNYGYTF. The CDR3 DNA sequence: TGCGCCAGCAGCAGGACAGCTAACAACTATGGCTACACCTTC.

The chain combines TRBV6-2 or TRBV6-3 with TRBJ1-2, with D tentatively TRBD1 (5 bases). The germline CDR1 and CDR2 sequences are MNHEY and SVGEGT. The CDR3 loop spans 12 amino acids. Between the trimmed V and J ends, which lost 0 bases and 6 bases, there was a span of 5 bases. This chain's CDR3 is CASSYSRDGYTF. The CDR3 DNA sequence: TGTGCCAGCAGTTACTCCAGGGATGGCTACACCTTC.

This clone was seen a few times. This chain joins TRBV7-9 and TRBJ1-1; a weak D match, TRBD1 (5 bases). The CDR3 sequence is 14 residues long. Germline assignment: CDR1 SEHNR and CDR2 FQNEAQ (reference sequence). Trimming cost V 5 bases and J 5 bases, with 15 bases left between them. The CDR3 DNA is TGTGCCAGCAGCGACATATTGAAGGGGACTGAAGCTTTCTTT. Translating gives CASSDILKGTEAFF.

The chain combines TRBV5-1 with TRBJ2-5, with D maybe TRBD2 (6 bases). Between the trimmed V and J ends, which lost 4 bases and 2 bases, there was a span of 18 bases. CDR3 length: 16 amino acids. In germline, CDR1 is SGHRS, CDR2 YFSETQ. As DNA, the CDR3 is TGCGCCAGCAGCCCGGGGGTGGCGGGGTCGCAAGAGACCCAGTACTTC. Protein: CASSPGVAGSQETQYF.

This clone was detected only once. The chain links TRBV7-2 to TRBJ1-2; no definite D call. Trimming left V 1 base short and J 8 bases short, with 8 bases between. This CDR3 spans 12 amino acids. Germline lookup yields CDR1 SGHTA and CDR2 FQGNSA. The CDR3 sequence is CASSLGKGGYTF. CDR3 nucleotide sequence: TGTGCCAGCAGCTTAGGGAAGGGAGGCTACACCTTC.

In its sample, this clone was seen once. The chain couples TRBV6-5 to TRBJ1-2, with D unresolved. CDR3 length: 14 residues. The germline V gene has CDR1 MNHEY and CDR2 SVGAGI. V shed 2 bases and J shed 8 bases, with 15 bases lying between them. The CDR3 loop reads CASSYVSSPLGYTF. The CDR3 nucleotides are TGTGCCAGCAGTTACGTAAGCTCCCCATTGGGCTACACCTTC.

J is TRBJ2-7 and V is TRBV6-2 or TRBV6-3; 9 bases fit TRBD2. The J segment lost 4 bases and the V segment lost 3 bases, leaving 1 base of the junction unmatched. The CDR3 covers 13 residues. Germline CDR1 MNHEY, CDR2 SVGEGT. As DNA, the CDR3 is TGTGCCAGCAGTTATAGCGGGAGTTACGAGCAGTACTTC. This codes for CASSYSGSYEQYF.

This rearrangement joins TRBV30 to TRBJ1-4, with 7 positions matching TRBD1. The germline CDR1 and CDR2 sequences are GTSNPN and SVGIG (reference sequence). The length of the CDR3 is 13 residues. Trimming removed 4 bases from V and 7 bases from J; junction bases left unmatched: 6. The DNA of the CDR3 is TGTGCCTGGACCCGACAGGGCCGTGAAAAACTGTTTTTT. Its translation: CAWTRQGREKLFF.

Here the CDR3 DNA reads TGTGCCAGCAGGCCGAACAGGGGCATTGGGTACAATGAGCAGTTCTTC. Its protein product is CASRPNRGIGYNEQFF. The rearrangement links TRBV28 to TRBJ2-1, with 7 positions matching TRBD1. The CDR3 covers 16 residues. V lost 6 bases to trimming and J lost 4 bases; unmatched junction nucleotides: 12. Germline CDR1 reads MDHEN; CDR2 reads SYDVKM.

This rearrangement joins TRBV28 to TRBJ2-4; 7 nucleotides match TRBD1. With V trimmed by 5 bases and J by 7 bases, 5 bases remained unmatched. Germline-derived CDR1 and CDR2 are MDHEN and SYDVKM. This CDR3 comprises 13 residues. The CDR3 region is CASSIGGGNIQYF. CDR3 coding DNA: TGTGCCAGCAGTATAGGGGGCGGGAACATTCAGTACTTC.

V usage is TRBV10-3 and J usage is TRBJ1-2; 7 nucleotides align to TRBD1. The CDR3 contains 19 residues. V dropped 2 bases and J dropped 6; count of bases not matched to a gene: 21. In germline, CDR1 is ENHRY, CDR2 SYGVKD. The chain's CDR3 is CAISEADRTGLGAMHGYTF. In DNA form, the CDR3 reads TGTGCCATCAGTGAGGCAGACCGGACAGGCCTTGGAGCCATGCATGGCTACACCTTC.

The J gene is TRBJ1-2, the V gene TRBV19; D uncertain. The CDR3 contains 13 residues. The germline CDR1 and CDR2 sequences are LNHDA and SQIVND (reference sequence). V shed 3 bases and J shed 6 bases, with 11 bases lying between them. The CDR3 bases are TGTGCCAGTAGTATCTCGGGGAGGGATGGCTACACCTTC. Protein sequence: CASSISGRDGYTF.